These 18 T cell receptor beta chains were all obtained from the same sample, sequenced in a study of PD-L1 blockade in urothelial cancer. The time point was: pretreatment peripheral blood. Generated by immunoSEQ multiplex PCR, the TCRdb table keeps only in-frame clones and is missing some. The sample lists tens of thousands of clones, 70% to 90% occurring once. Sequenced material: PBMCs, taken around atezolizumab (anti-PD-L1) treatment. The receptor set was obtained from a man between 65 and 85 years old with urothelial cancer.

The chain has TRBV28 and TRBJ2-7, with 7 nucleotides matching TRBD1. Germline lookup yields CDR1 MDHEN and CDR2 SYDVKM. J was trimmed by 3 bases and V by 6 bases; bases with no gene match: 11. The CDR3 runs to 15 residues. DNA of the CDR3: TGTGCCAGCAGCCTCGGGACAGTGGAAAACTACGAGCAGTACTTC. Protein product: CASSLGTVENYEQYF.

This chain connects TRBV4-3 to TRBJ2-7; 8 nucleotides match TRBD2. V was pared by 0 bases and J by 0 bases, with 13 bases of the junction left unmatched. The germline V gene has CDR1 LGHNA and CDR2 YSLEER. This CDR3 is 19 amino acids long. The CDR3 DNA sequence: TGCGCCAGCAGCCAAGATACGAAGGCTAGCGGGCGGAGCTCCTACGAGCAGTACTTC. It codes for CASSQDTKASGRSSYEQYF.

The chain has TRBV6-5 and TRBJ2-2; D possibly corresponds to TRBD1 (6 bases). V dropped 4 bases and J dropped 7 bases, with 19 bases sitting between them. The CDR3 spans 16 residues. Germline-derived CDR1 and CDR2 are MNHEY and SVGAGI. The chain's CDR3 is CASSFHTGRASGELFF. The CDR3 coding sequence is TGTGCCAGCAGTTTCCACACAGGGCGAGCGAGCGGGGAGCTGTTTTTT.

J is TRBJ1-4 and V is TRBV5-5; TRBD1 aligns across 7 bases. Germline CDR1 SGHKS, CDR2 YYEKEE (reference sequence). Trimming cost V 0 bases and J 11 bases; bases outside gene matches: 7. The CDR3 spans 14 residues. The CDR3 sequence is CASSLVSGGWKLFF. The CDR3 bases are TGTGCCAGCAGCTTGGTCTCAGGGGGGTGGAAACTGTTTTTT.

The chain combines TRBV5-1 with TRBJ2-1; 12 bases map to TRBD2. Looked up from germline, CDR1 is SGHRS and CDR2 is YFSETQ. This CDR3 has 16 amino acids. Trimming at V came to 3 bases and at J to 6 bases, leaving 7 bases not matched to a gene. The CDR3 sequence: CASSWEGLAGPNEQFF. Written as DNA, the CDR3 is TGCGCCAGCAGCTGGGAGGGACTAGCGGGTCCCAATGAGCAGTTCTTC.

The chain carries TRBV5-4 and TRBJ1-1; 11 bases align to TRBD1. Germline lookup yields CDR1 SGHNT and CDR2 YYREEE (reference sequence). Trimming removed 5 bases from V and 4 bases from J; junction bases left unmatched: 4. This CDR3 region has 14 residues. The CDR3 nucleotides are TGTGCCAGCAGGGCTGGACAGGGGGCCACTGAAGCTTTCTTT. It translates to CASRAGQGATEAFF.

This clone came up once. The CDR3 region is CASSQTRGADTYNEQFF. The CDR3 DNA reads TGTGCCAGCAGCCAAACCAGGGGAGCGGACACCTACAATGAGCAGTTCTTC. The rearrangement links TRBV4-2 to TRBJ2-1; D is perhaps TRBD1 (6 bases). Trimming pared 2 bases from V and 2 bases from J, leaving 16 bases between. This CDR3 comprises 17 residues. Germline lookup yields CDR1 LGHNA and CDR2 YNFKEQ.

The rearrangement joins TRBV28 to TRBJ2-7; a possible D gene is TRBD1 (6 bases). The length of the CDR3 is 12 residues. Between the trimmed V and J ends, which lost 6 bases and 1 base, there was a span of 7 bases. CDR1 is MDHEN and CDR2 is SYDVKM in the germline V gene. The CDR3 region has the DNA TGTGCCAGCAGACAGGGTTCCTACGAGCAGTACTTC. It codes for CASRQGSYEQYF.

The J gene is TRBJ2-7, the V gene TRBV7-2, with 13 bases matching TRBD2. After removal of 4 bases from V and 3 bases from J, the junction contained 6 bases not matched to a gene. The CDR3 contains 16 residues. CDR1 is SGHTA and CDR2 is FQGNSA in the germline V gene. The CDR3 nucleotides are TGTGCCAGCAGCTCTTCCGGACTAGCGGGAGTCTACGAGCAGTACTTC. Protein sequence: CASSSSGLAGVYEQYF.

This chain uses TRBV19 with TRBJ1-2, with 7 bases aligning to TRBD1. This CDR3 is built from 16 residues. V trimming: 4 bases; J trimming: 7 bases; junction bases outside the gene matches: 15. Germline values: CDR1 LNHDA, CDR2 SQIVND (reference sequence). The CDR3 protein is CASSKDRRPTPGGYTF. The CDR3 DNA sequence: TGTGCCAGTAGTAAGGACAGGAGACCAACCCCCGGTGGCTACACCTTC.

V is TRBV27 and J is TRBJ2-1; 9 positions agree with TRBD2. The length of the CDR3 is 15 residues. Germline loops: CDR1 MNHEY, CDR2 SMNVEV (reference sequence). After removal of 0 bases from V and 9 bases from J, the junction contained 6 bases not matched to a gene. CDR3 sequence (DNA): TGTGCCAGCAGTTTATCGTTAGCTAGCGGGATTGAGCAGTTCTTC. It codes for CASSLSLASGIEQFF.

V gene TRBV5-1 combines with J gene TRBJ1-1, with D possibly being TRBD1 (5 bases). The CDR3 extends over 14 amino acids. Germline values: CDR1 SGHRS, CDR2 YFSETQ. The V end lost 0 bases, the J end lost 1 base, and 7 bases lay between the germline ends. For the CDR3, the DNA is TGCGCCAGCAGCTTGGGACAGACGAACACTGAAGCTTTCTTT. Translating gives CASSLGQTNTEAFF.

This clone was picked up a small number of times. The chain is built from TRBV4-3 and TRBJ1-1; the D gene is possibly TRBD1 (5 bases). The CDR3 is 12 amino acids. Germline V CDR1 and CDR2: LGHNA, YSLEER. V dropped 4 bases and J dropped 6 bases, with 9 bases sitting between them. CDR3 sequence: CASSLWGAEAFF. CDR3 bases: TGCGCCAGCAGCCTTTGGGGGGCTGAAGCTTTCTTT.

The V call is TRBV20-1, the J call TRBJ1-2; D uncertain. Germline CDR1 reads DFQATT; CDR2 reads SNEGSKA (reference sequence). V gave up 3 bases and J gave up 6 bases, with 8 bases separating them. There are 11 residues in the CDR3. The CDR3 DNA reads TGCAGTGCTAGTCGTTCGGATGGCTACACCTTC. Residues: CSASRSDGYTF.

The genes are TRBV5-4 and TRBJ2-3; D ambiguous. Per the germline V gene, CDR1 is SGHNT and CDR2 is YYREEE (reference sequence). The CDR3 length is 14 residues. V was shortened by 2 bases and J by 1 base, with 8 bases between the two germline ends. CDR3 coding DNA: TGTGCCAGCAGCTTCAGCCAGGGCACAGATACGCAGTATTTT. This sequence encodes CASSFSQGTDTQYF.

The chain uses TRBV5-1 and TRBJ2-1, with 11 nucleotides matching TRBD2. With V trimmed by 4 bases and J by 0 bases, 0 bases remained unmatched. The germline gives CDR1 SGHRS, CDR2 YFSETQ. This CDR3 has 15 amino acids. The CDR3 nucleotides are TGCGCCAGCAGCGGACTAGCGGGCTCCTACAATGAGCAGTTCTTC. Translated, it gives CASSGLAGSYNEQFF.

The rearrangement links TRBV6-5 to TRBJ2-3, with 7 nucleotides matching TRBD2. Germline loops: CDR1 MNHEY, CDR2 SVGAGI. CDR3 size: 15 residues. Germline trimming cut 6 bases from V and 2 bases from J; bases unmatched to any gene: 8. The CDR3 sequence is CASREGRGTTDTQYF. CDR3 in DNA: TGTGCCAGCAGGGAGGGGAGGGGAACCACAGATACGCAGTATTTT.

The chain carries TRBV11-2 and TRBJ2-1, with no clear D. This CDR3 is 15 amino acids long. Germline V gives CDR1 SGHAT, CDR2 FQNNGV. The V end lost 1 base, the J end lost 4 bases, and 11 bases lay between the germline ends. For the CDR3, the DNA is TGTGCCAGCAGCTTAGGTGGCGAGGTGTACAATGAGCAGTTCTTC. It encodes CASSLGGEVYNEQFF. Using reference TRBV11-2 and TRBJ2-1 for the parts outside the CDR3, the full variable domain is EAGVAQSPRYKIIEKRQSVAFWCNPISGHATLYWYQQILGQGPKLLIQFQNNGVVDDSQLPKDRFSAERLKGVDSTLKIQPAKLEDSAVYLCASSLGGEVYNEQFFGPGTRLTVL.